Sequencing of this T cell receptor beta chain was carried out in a study of T cell responses to AZD1222 COVID-19 vaccine. Study findings and constraints: Females made up more of the donors, who were largely white British, and clonal diversity may have come out too low. Among vaccine-associated CD4 TCRs, coverage spanned spike, with dominance at 160-218 and 743-854. Reportedly, nearly half of unique spike TCRs recognized epitopes outside B.1.351/B.1.1.7 mutations.

Turning to this clone: Its target is not known. The same CDR3 is also encoded by other DNA sequences in this sample.

Method: immunoSEQ multiplex PCR; TCRdb's copy keeps in-frame clones and lacks some. The sample holds about 150,000 clones; around 92% are singletons and the top ten take roughly 3.4%. Germline CDR1 reads SGDLS; CDR2 reads YYNGEE. CDR3 size: 14 residues. Trimming pared 4 bases from V and 2 bases from J, leaving 10 bases between. J is TRBJ1-3 and V is TRBV9, with D maybe TRBD1 (5 bases). Sequencing was performed on peripheral blood, taken 28 days after the second AZD1222 dose. The receptor was derived from an adult who received the AZD1222 COVID-19 vaccine. CDR3 coding DNA: TGTGCCAGCAGCCCCGGGACCGCTGGAAACACCATATATTTT. It yields the protein CASSPGTAGNTIYF.